The clone carrying this T cell receptor (beta chain) appeared a single time. Its cognate antigen is unknown. Time point specified: persistent/refractory GD, antithyroid drugs over 5 years with positive TRAb. RNA extracted from PBMCs served as the sequencing template. The data derive from a study of regulatory T cells in long-lasting Graves disease. Study-level findings and limits: TCR diversity in persistent Graves' patients was below that of newly diagnosed ones.

This CDR3 has 14 amino acids. After removal of 6 bases from V and 8 bases from J, the junction contained 11 bases not matched to a gene. Germline V lookup: CDR1 MDHEN, CDR2 SYDVKM. The TCR beta library used iRepertoire HTBI primers with Arm-PCR amplification of CDR3. In TCRdb, the multiplex PCR reads were re-called with MiXCR into one record per CDR3 protein. The sample has around 300,000 distinct CDR3 sequences; 22% are singletons. V usage is TRBV28 and J usage is TRBJ2-7, with 9 bases identical to TRBD1. The sequenced sample was peripheral blood mononuclear cells (PBMCs), obtained when the disease was refractory, from a patient treated with antithyroid drugs. This TCR came from a female donor with Graves disease. The CDR3 coding sequence is TGTGCCAGCAGCCCCCCCGGGACAGGGCTCCAGCAGTACTTC. It encodes CASSPPGTGLQQYF.